This T cell receptor beta chain was sequenced during a study of T-cell memory formation after mild COVID-19. This CDR3 is 16 amino acids long. Germline V gives CDR1 MNHEY, CDR2 SMNVEV (reference sequence). V was shortened by 5 bases and J by 5 bases, with 21 bases between the two germline ends. Employing constant-segment primers, 5'RACE generated TCR alpha and TCR beta cDNA libraries bearing sample barcodes and UMIs. TCRdb re-analysed the 5' RACE reads in MiXCR, keeping a single row per CDR3 protein. The table records approximately 270,000 distinct CDR3 sequences, about 17% of them present only once. Study findings and constraints: Shrinking CD4+ clones were chiefly CM and EM; CD8+ ones were chiefly EMRA.

About this clonotype itself: Antigen: not known.

The sequenced sample consisted of PBMCs or a T cell subset sorted from them (not recorded which). The rearrangement joins TRBV27 to TRBJ2-5; D tentatively fits TRBD1 or TRBD2 (5 bases each). The clonotype was recovered from a man younger than 35 who had mild COVID-19 (a few samples of this study predate the infection). Cell type and time point are not known. CDR3 amino acids: CASSPWDRLSKETQYF. CDR3 DNA: TGTGCCAGCAGTCCTTGGGACCGCCTTTCCAAGGAGACCCAGTACTTC.